What follows are 27 T cell receptor beta chains derived from one specimen sequenced in a study of T-cell memory formation after mild COVID-19. TCRdb passed the 5' RACE reads through MiXCR, listing each CDR3 protein once. The table lists roughly 450,000 distinct CDR3 sequences, approximately 19% of them singletons. The sequenced sample consisted of PBMCs or a T cell subset sorted from them (not recorded which). The receptors derive from a man between 18 and 29 years old who had mild COVID-19 (a few samples of this study predate the infection). Cell type and time point are not known.

This clonotype was recorded a few times. The chain couples TRBV7-9 to TRBJ2-3; D may match TRBD1 or TRBD2 (6 bases each). The V end lost 4 bases, the J end lost 13 bases, and 24 bases lay between the germline ends. Germline V gene sequence: CDR1 SEHNR, CDR2 FQNEAQ (reference sequence). This CDR3 has 15 residues. The CDR3: CASSSRDLNWGQKYF. As DNA, the CDR3 is TGTGCCAGCAGCTCACGGGACTTGAATTGGGGGCAGAAGTATTTT.

In this sample, this clonotype turned up a few times. The rearrangement uses TRBV20-1 and TRBJ2-7; no clear D. The length of the CDR3 is 14 residues. Germline CDR1 DFQATT, CDR2 SNEGSKA (reference sequence). Trimming left V 0 bases short and J 6 bases short, with 15 bases between. CDR3 DNA sequence: TGCAGTGCTAGAGACCCGGCCGAATCCCCCGAGCAGTACTTC. Protein: CSARDPAESPEQYF.

CDR3 amino acids: CSVVTGIAAYEQYF. The CDR3 nucleotides read TGCAGCGTTGTCACCGGGATCGCAGCCTACGAGCAGTACTTC. This sequence joins TRBV29-1 and TRBJ2-7; weak D call: TRBD2 (5 bases). Germline-derived CDR1 and CDR2 are SQVTM and ANQGSEA. The CDR3 consists of 14 residues. Trimming pared 4 bases from V and 2 bases from J, leaving 15 bases between.

The rearrangement uses TRBV20-1 and TRBJ2-6, with D unclear. Per the germline V gene, CDR1 is DFQATT and CDR2 is SNEGSKA (reference sequence). CDR3 length: 15 residues. With 0 bases removed from V and 2 bases from J, the gap between germline ends came to 8 bases. The CDR3 nucleotides are TGCAGTGCTAGAGATCGCAGTACTGGGGCCAACGTCCTGACTTTC. It specifies CSARDRSTGANVLTF.

The rearrangement joins TRBV15 to TRBJ2-1; D unclear. This CDR3 is 13 amino acids long. Looked up from germline, CDR1 is LNHNV and CDR2 is YYDKDF (reference sequence). With 0 bases removed from V and 6 bases from J, the gap between germline ends came to 6 bases. CDR3 coding DNA: TGTGCCACCAGCAGAGATCAAGCCAATGAGCAGTTCTTC. Its protein product is CATSRDQANEQFF.

This clonotype was seen more than once but under ten times. DNA for the CDR3: TGCGCCAGCAGCCAAGATCGAGGGCGGGGCCCCGGTCCCGGGGAGCTGTTTTTT. This encodes CASSQDRGRGPGPGELFF. V gene TRBV4-3 combines with J gene TRBJ2-2, with TRBD2 as a possible D gene (6 bases). Looked up from germline, CDR1 is LGHNA and CDR2 is YSLEER. V lost 0 bases and J 6 bases, leaving 20 bases between the germline ends. CDR3 size: 18 residues.

The rearrangement links TRBV29-1 to TRBJ1-4; D gene uncertain. CDR3 length: 11 residues. V dropped 4 bases and J dropped 5 bases, with 5 bases sitting between them. Germline CDR1 SQVTM, CDR2 ANQGSEA. The CDR3 sequence is CSVAENEKLFF. CDR3 in DNA: TGCAGCGTTGCCGAGAATGAAAAACTGTTTTTT.

CDR3 bases: TGTGCCAGCAGGAGACAGGGAACTGCTCATAATTCACCCCTCCACTTT. This sequence encodes CASRRQGTAHNSPLHF. This sequence joins TRBV6-5 and TRBJ1-6; 7 bases line up with TRBD1. Germline CDR1 reads MNHEY; CDR2 reads SVGAGI. With V trimmed by 6 bases and J by 5 bases, 10 bases remained unmatched. The CDR3 is made up of 16 amino acids.

This clonotype occurred a few times. The rearrangement uses TRBV5-1 and TRBJ2-3; D is possibly TRBD2 (5 bases). Germline loops: CDR1 SGHRS, CDR2 YFSETQ. This CDR3 has 13 residues. V was shortened by 4 bases and J by 1 base, with 7 bases between the two germline ends. This CDR3 is CASSRTRTDTQYF. The CDR3 DNA reads TGCGCCAGCAGCAGGACTCGCACAGATACGCAGTATTTT.

This clonotype showed up just once. The V and J genes are TRBV28 and TRBJ2-1, with a tentative D call TRBD1 (6 bases). This CDR3 contains 11 residues. The germline V gene has CDR1 MDHEN and CDR2 SYDVKM. V dropped 7 bases and J dropped 10 bases, with 11 bases sitting between them. In DNA form, the CDR3 reads TGTGCCAGCAAGGAACAGGGCGAGCAGTTCTTC. This sequence encodes CASKEQGEQFF.

The chain carries TRBV4-3 and TRBJ1-1; the D is unclear. CDR3 length: 14 residues. Germline CDR1 is LGHNA and CDR2 is YSLEER. Trimming left V 0 bases short and J 0 bases short, with 5 bases between. CDR3 sequence: CASSQERMNTEAFF. The DNA of the CDR3 is TGCGCCAGCAGCCAAGAGAGAATGAACACTGAAGCTTTCTTT.

This clonotype was picked up a small number of times. V is TRBV7-3 and J is TRBJ2-6; the D gene is possibly TRBD2 (7 bases). From germline, CDR1 is SGHTA and CDR2 FQGTGA. V lost 2 bases, J lost 0 bases, and 11 bases lay in between. The CDR3 is 17 residues long. The CDR3 spells CASSLAGALSGANVLTF. The CDR3 DNA reads as TGTGCCAGCAGCTTAGCGGGGGCCCTCTCTGGGGCCAACGTCCTGACTTTC.

The chain is built from TRBV12-3 or TRBV12-4 and TRBJ1-2; possibly TRBD1 for D (5 bases). CDR3 length equals 13 residues. The ends were cut back, 6 bases at V and 8 bases at J, with 16 bases in the middle. CDR3 bases: TGTGCCAGCAGGTTCCACGGGGGTTTGGGCTACACCTTC. This gives the protein CASRFHGGLGYTF.

This chain joins TRBV7-9 and TRBJ2-6, with TRBD1 as a possible D gene (6 bases). The CDR3 has 21 residues. Germline lookup yields CDR1 SEHNR and CDR2 FQNEAQ (reference sequence). The germline V and J ends were trimmed by 4 bases and 0 bases, with 25 bases remaining between them. The CDR3 protein is CASSSPEVKTGRLSGANVLTF. CDR3 in DNA: TGTGCCAGCAGCTCCCCGGAGGTCAAGACAGGTCGCCTCTCTGGGGCCAACGTCCTGACTTTC.

This sequence joins TRBV28 and TRBJ1-2; D is possibly TRBD1 (5 bases). Trimming removed 5 bases at V and 4 bases at J, with 14 bases between. The CDR3 is 14 residues long. Per germline, CDR1 MDHEN and CDR2 SYDVKM. The CDR3 loop reads CASSNYDRSYGYTF. For the CDR3, the DNA is TGTGCCAGCAGTAACTACGACAGATCCTATGGCTACACCTTC.

In this sample, this clonotype turned up a few times. The J gene is TRBJ2-7, the V gene TRBV6-2 or TRBV6-3, with 10 bases aligning to TRBD2. This CDR3 region has 13 residues. CDR1 is MNHEY, CDR2 SVGEGT, per germline. With V trimmed by 7 bases and J by 5 bases, 5 bases remained unmatched. The CDR3 DNA reads TGTGCCAGCATTGCTAGCGGGGGAGACGAGCAGTACTTC. Residues: CASIASGGDEQYF.

This sequence joins TRBV24-1 and TRBJ1-1; D is ambiguous. V dropped 9 bases and J dropped 8 bases, with 9 bases sitting between them. This CDR3 spans 10 amino acids. Per the germline V gene, CDR1 is KGHDR and CDR2 is SFDVKD. The CDR3 DNA sequence: TGTGCCACCGGAGGCAGGGAAGCTTTCTTT. As protein: CATGGREAFF.

The CDR3 bases are TGTGCCAGCAGCTTAGGCCCGGGACAGGGTTCAGATACGCAGTATTTT. The encoded protein is CASSLGPGQGSDTQYF. The rearrangement uses TRBV7-6 and TRBJ2-3; TRBD1 aligns across 9 bases. The CDR3 has 16 amino acids. V lost 1 base and J lost 4; bases outside the gene matches: 6. Germline CDR1 SGHVS, CDR2 FNYEAQ.

The genes are TRBV27 and TRBJ2-2, with D possibly being TRBD2 (6 bases). CDR3 length: 14 amino acids. Germline V gene sequence: CDR1 MNHEY, CDR2 SMNVEV (reference sequence). V was cut by 8 bases and J by 3 bases, with 13 bases left in between. This chain's CDR3 is CASGSGTHTGELFF. DNA for the CDR3: TGTGCCAGCGGGTCCGGGACTCACACCGGGGAGCTGTTTTTT.

This chain uses TRBV28 with TRBJ1-2; weak D call: TRBD1 (5 bases). Germline V gene lookup returns CDR1 MDHEN and CDR2 SYDVKM. V lost 6 bases and J lost 6, with 14 bases in between. The CDR3 loop spans 13 amino acids. The CDR3 nucleotides are TGTGCCAGCAGCCCGACCAGGGCAAATGGCTACACCTTC. This encodes CASSPTRANGYTF.

This chain uses TRBV7-3 with TRBJ2-2; 8 bases fit TRBD1. CDR1 is SGHTA, CDR2 FQGTGA, per germline. CDR3 size: 13 residues. Germline trimming cut 4 bases from V and 6 bases from J; bases unmatched to any gene: 1. CDR3 sequence (DNA): TGTGCCAGCAGCTCGACAGGGGCCGGGGAGCTGTTTTTT. Translating gives CASSSTGAGELFF.

This clonotype was found a few times. V is TRBV11-2 and J is TRBJ2-1, with 8 nucleotides matching TRBD2. V shed 3 bases and J 9 bases; nucleotides not matched to a gene: 10. This CDR3 contains 15 residues. Germline-derived CDR1 and CDR2 are SGHAT and FQNNGV. Here the CDR3 reads CASSFPGGPVVEQFF. DNA of the CDR3: TGTGCCAGCAGCTTCCCGGGGGGGCCGGTGGTTGAGCAGTTCTTC.

The CDR3 loop is CASSFAPNTEAFF. The CDR3, as DNA: TGTGCCAGCAGTTTCGCCCCGAACACTGAAGCTTTCTTT. The gene calls are TRBV6-2 or TRBV6-3 and TRBJ1-1; no clear D gene. Germline values: CDR1 MNHEY, CDR2 SVGEGT. This CDR3 has 13 residues. Trimming shortened V by 4 bases and J by 1 base, and 7 bases separated the two germline ends.

This clonotype has just a few counts. This rearrangement joins TRBV29-1 to TRBJ1-3, with 8 bases fitting TRBD1. V lost 7 bases to trimming and J lost 8 bases; unmatched junction nucleotides: 7. Germline V CDR1 and CDR2: SQVTM, ANQGSEA. The CDR3 has 12 amino acids. CDR3 protein: CSAGGLDHTIYF. DNA for the CDR3: TGCAGCGCAGGGGGCTTAGATCACACCATATATTTT. Filled out from reference TRBV29-1 and TRBJ1-3, the complete variable domain reads SAVISQKPSRDICQRGTSLTIQCQVDSQVTMMFWYRQQPGQSLTLIATANQGSEATYESGFVIDKFPISRPNLTFSTLTVSNMSPEDSSIYLCSAGGLDHTIYFGEGSWLTVV.

This clonotype turned up a few times. The chain employs TRBV24-1 and TRBJ1-5, with D hard to call. There are 12 residues in the CDR3. V lost 3 bases and J 4 bases, leaving 3 bases between the germline ends. The germline CDR1 and CDR2 sequences are KGHDR and SFDVKD. The CDR3 DNA is TGTGCCACCAGTGATCCAAATCAGCCCCAGCATTTT. Translating gives CATSDPNQPQHF.

The chain carries TRBV7-2 and TRBJ1-6; tentatively, D is TRBD1 (5 bases). In germline, CDR1 is SGHTA, CDR2 FQGNSA. The CDR3 is 13 residues long. The V and J ends lost 6 bases and 10 bases respectively, with 13 bases between them. DNA for the CDR3: TGTGCCAGCAGTCGCACGGGGGACTCACCCCTCCACTTT. This codes for CASSRTGDSPLHF. Full variable domain (outside the CDR3, taken from reference TRBV7-2 and TRBJ1-6): GAGVSQSPSNKVTEKGKDVELRCDPISGHTALYWYRQSLGQGLEFLIYFQGNSAPDKSGLPSDRFSAERTGGSVSTLTIQRTQQEDSAVYLCASSRTGDSPLHFGNGTRLTVT.

The gene calls are TRBV2 and TRBJ2-2; 14 bases map to TRBD2. V was clipped by 5 bases and J by 2 bases; unmatched bases: 7. From germline, CDR1 is SNHLY and CDR2 FYNNEI. The CDR3 has 18 amino acids. CDR3 in amino acids: CASSSGTSGGGNTGELFF. CDR3 coding DNA: TGTGCCAGCAGTTCCGGGACTAGCGGGGGAGGAAACACCGGGGAGCTGTTTTTT. Variable domain in full (rest from reference TRBV2 and TRBJ2-2): EPEVTQTPSHQVTQMGQEVILRCVPISNHLYFYWYRQILGQKVEFLVSFYNNEISEKSEIFDDQFSVERPDGSNFTLKIRSTKLEDSAMYFCASSSGTSGGGNTGELFFGEGSRLTVL.